This entry describes one T cell receptor beta chain. This entry is derived from a study of blood T cell repertoires in COVID-19. Study as a whole: Samples representing acute and convalescent COVID-19 were sourced from the United States, Italy and Spain.

CDR1 and CDR2 from the germline V gene are SQVTM and ANQGSEA. The V end was cut by 5 bases, the J end by 0 bases, with 8 bases between. This CDR3 has 13 amino acids. Sequencing was performed with immunoSEQ multiplex PCR; in TCRdb, only in-frame clones are kept and a portion is missing. The sample records about 300,000 clones, 80% to 90% being singletons. The chain carries TRBV29-1 and TRBJ1-5; TRBD1 might be the D (5 bases). This clonotype originated in a woman aged 40 to 50 who had recovered from COVID-19. Sequenced input: peripheral blood. CDR3 bases: TGCAGCGTTCTGACAGATAGCAATCAGCCCCAGCATTTT. Translating gives CSVLTDSNQPQHF.